A selection of T cell receptor beta chains follows, all from one sample in a study of blood T cell repertoires in COVID-19. Some clones are missing from TCRdb's copy, which holds only in-frame ones; the method was immunoSEQ multiplex PCR. In the table there are about 150,000 clones, about 80% of which are singletons. The sequencing input was PBMCs or T cells enriched from blood (not recorded which). The source of these receptors is a woman in her forties or fifties who had recovered from COVID-19. Both conserved end residues are part of each CDR3. Clone size is given for some rows only: seen once, a few or many times, or a class if the clone is expanded.

cdr3_length	clone_size	v_call	j_call	cdr3_aa
13	-	TRBV3-1/TRBV3-2	TRBJ1-1	CASRQLLNTEAFF
17	-	TRBV5-5	TRBJ2-1	CASSFTPGQGVGNEQFF
16	once	TRBV19	TRBJ2-7	CASSGLGTSGSYEQYF
13	-	TRBV6-5	TRBJ1-4	CASRSQANEKLFF
15	-	TRBV10-2	TRBJ2-3	CASSELGGGVDTQYF
11	-	TRBV20-1	TRBJ2-7	CSAIESYEQYF
12	-	TRBV10-3	TRBJ1-1	CAISVENTEAFF
16	-	TRBV2	TRBJ1-1	CASSENRYSGNTEAFF
16	-	TRBV6-5	TRBJ2-5	CASSYQSGGYQETQYF
16	few	TRBV5-4	TRBJ1-1	CASSLLHLPGNTEAFF
16	-	TRBV18	TRBJ1-2	CASSPGQGRGNYGYTF
13	many	TRBV5-5	TRBJ1-4	CASSLTGGYGLFF
17	-	TRBV6-1	TRBJ2-5	CASSGFLGLAGEEAQYF
15	-	TRBV20-1	TRBJ2-2	CSASSGATNTGELFF
17	-	TRBV19	TRBJ2-2	CASSTPGGGYRAGELFF
16	-	TRBV5-5	TRBJ1-2	CASSFDLFRGNYGYTF
12	-	TRBV6-5	TRBJ1-2	CASSIRRDGYTF
12	-	TRBV3-1/TRBV3-2	TRBJ1-4	CASSQAGGKLFF
11	-	TRBV10-3	TRBJ2-7	CAISESAGLHF
13	-	TRBV5-8	TRBJ1-3	CASTPRGGNTIYF
15	-	TRBV6-1	TRBJ2-3	CASSEAGGRIDTQYF
13	-	TRBV2	TRBJ1-2	CASSPQGASGYTF
14	-	TRBV5-1	TRBJ1-1	CASSLLDLNTEAFF
15	-	TRBV4-1	TRBJ1-4	CASSPAIDRAEKLFF
16	-	TRBV3-1/TRBV3-2	TRBJ2-3	CASSQVGSWGRDTQYF
14	-	TRBV4-1	TRBJ1-1	CASSQGAPGTEAFF